This is a list of T cell receptor beta chains from one sample in a study of memory CD4+ T cells and cytomegalovirus serostatus. Method: immunoSEQ multiplex PCR; TCRdb's copy keeps in-frame clones and lacks some. Counted here are some 35,000 clones, about 80% occurring once; the ten biggest clones make up 5.3%. Material: memory CD4+ T cells from blood. These receptor sequences come from an adult in good health and CMV-seropositive. CDR3s include the opening cysteine and the closing phenylalanine or tryptophan. A D gene is named only where the DNA matches it firmly. Rows may omit the clone size; those that give it use once, few, many or a size class.

TRBV19	TRBD1	TRBJ1-2	-	14	CASRTEQGAYGYTF	TGTGCCAGTAGGACCGAACAGGGGGCCTATGGCTACACCTTC
TRBV7-8	-	TRBJ1-2	once	16	CASSPRREGGGIGYTF	TGTGCCAGCAGCCCTAGGCGGGAAGGCGGAGGAATAGGCTACACCTTC
TRBV28	-	TRBJ1-2	-	12	CASSRQNYGYTF	TGTGCCAGCAGTCGGCAAAACTATGGCTACACCTTC
TRBV28	-	TRBJ2-4	-	16	CASSPGAASAKNIQYF	TGTGCCAGCAGTCCGGGGGCAGCTTCAGCCAAAAACATTCAGTACTTC
TRBV7-2	-	TRBJ1-2	-	15	CASSLEEAAGNGYTF	TGTGCCAGCAGCCTTGAGGAGGCGGCGGGAAATGGCTACACCTTC
TRBV6-1	-	TRBJ2-2	-	18	CASSEGKGGRAVTGELFF	TGTGCCAGCAGTGAAGGGAAGGGTGGCAGGGCCGTCACCGGGGAGCTGTTTTTT
TRBV5-1	-	TRBJ2-2	-	14	CASSLGQNTGELFF	TGCGCCAGCAGCTTGGGACAAAACACCGGGGAGCTGTTTTTT
TRBV7-2	-	TRBJ1-2	-	13	CASSSPRGDGYTF	TGTGCCAGCAGCAGCCCCCGAGGAGATGGCTACACCTTC
TRBV7-2	-	TRBJ1-1	-	15	CASSLGGVGNTEAFF	TGTGCCAGCAGCTTAGGAGGGGTCGGGAACACTGAAGCTTTCTTT
TRBV2	-	TRBJ2-3	-	13	CASSQGEAVTQYF	TGTGCCAGCAGTCAGGGGGAGGCAGTTACGCAGTATTTT
TRBV4-3	-	TRBJ2-6	-	15	CASSQERAGANVLTF	TGCGCCAGCAGCCAAGAACGTGCTGGGGCCAACGTCCTGACTTTC
TRBV6-1	TRBD1	TRBJ1-6	-	16	CASSGLQGSGNSPLHF	TGTGCCAGCAGTGGCTTACAGGGGAGCGGAAATTCACCCCTCCACTTT
TRBV5-1	TRBD2	TRBJ2-7	-	14	CASSPGLGYYEQYF	TGCGCCAGCAGCCCGGGACTAGGATACTACGAGCAGTACTTC
TRBV6-1	-	TRBJ2-7	-	13	CASSRDRNIEQYF	TGTGCCAGCAGTCGGGATAGGAACATCGAGCAGTACTTC
TRBV27	TRBD2	TRBJ2-3	few	19	CASSSVWGLAGLRTDTQYF	TGTGCCAGCAGTTCCGTCTGGGGACTAGCGGGGCTTCGCACAGATACGCAGTATTTT